This T cell receptor beta chain appears in the sequencing data of a study of CD8 T cells in Susac syndrome. At the level of the study: Patients with Susac syndrome were therapy-naive, taking corticosteroids, with some also receiving intravenous immunoglobulin, or taking intravenous immunoglobulin alone at the time their blood was drawn. General study points: Susac syndrome CD4+ T cell repertoires showed no clonal expansion.

The authors reverse transcribed about 0.5 to 1 ug RNA with random hexamers. Amplification of TCR beta CDR3 across 54 Vbeta and 13 Jbeta was performed with immunoSEQ multiplex PCR. Using its own MiXCR run on the immunoSEQ multiplex PCR reads, TCRdb lists one record per CDR3 protein. The data hold approximately 210,000 distinct CDR3 sequences, with approximately 94% observed a single time. This clonotype occurred a few times. No antigen is known for it. Germline lookup yields CDR1 SQVTM and CDR2 ANQGSEA. Trimming took 4 bases from V and 3 from J, leaving 9 bases between them. The CDR3 runs to 12 residues. Isolation of CD8+ and CD4+ T cells was performed negatively, whereas enrichment of TEMRA cells was done by FACS.

The chain couples TRBV29-1 to TRBJ1-1, with D possibly being TRBD1 (6 bases). The sequence came from a human donor with Susac syndrome. The specimen was CD4+ T cells from PBMCs. The CDR3 nucleotides are TGCAGCGTTGGTAGGGGGGACACTGAAGCTTTCTTT. As protein: CSVGRGDTEAFF.